The T cell receptor (beta chain) under discussion was sequenced for a study of T cells after yellow fever vaccination. In this sample, this clonotype turned up many times. The V end was cut by 0 bases, the J end by 9 bases, with 10 bases between. Germline CDR1 SGHRS, CDR2 YFSETQ. The CDR3 totals 13 residues. TCRdb reanalysed the 5' RACE reads using MiXCR and keeps one entry per CDR3 protein. The table lists over 100,000 distinct CDR3 sequences, approximately 8.4% of them singletons, with over 25% in the top ten. V usage is TRBV5-1 and J usage is TRBJ1-5, with no clear D. The sequenced sample was CD8+ T cells sorted from PBMCs, obtained 45 days after the yellow fever booster vaccination. The receptor was derived from a man younger than 40 who received the YFV17D yellow fever vaccine. This CDR3 reads CASSLAGGMPQHF. The CDR3 DNA reads TGCGCCAGCAGCTTGGCCGGCGGGATGCCCCAGCATTTT.